The entry below describes one TCR beta chain. The repertoire was sequenced with immunoSEQ multiplex PCR; TCRdb's copy has only in-frame clones and lacks some. The top ten hold approximately 10% of the sample, which has roughly 14,000 clones, over 75% seen once. These data belong to a study of lymphopenia after photon versus proton radiotherapy. This receptor was identified in a man in his 70s with pancreatic cancer. The specimen comprised peripheral blood, sampled from a patient treated with proton-based radiotherapy.

The CDR3 spells CASSARLAGFSGANVLTF. The CDR3 region has the DNA TGTGCCAGCAGTGCGAGGCTAGCGGGTTTCTCTGGGGCCAACGTCCTGACTTTC. The chain links TRBV2 to TRBJ2-6, with TRBD2 identical over 8 bases. Trimming cost V 4 bases and J 0 bases; bases outside gene matches: 8. The germline V gene encodes CDR1 SNHLY and CDR2 FYNNEI. This CDR3 contains 18 residues.